The T cell receptor (beta chain) under discussion was sequenced for a study of immune evolution from preneoplasia to lung adenocarcinoma. Study background: HLA loss of heterozygosity: over 5.5% AIS, about 15% MIA, roughly 35% ADC, none AAH.

This clone came up a few times. Its target is unknown. Only in-frame clones appear in the TCRdb table, and some are missing; sequencing was by immunoSEQ multiplex PCR. This sample has tens of thousands of clones, with 65% to 80% found just once. Histologic diagnosis was independently verified by two lung pathologists. Premalignant or tumor cells were enriched by macro-dissection after pathologic assessment. Germline CDR1 reads SGHRS; CDR2 reads YFSETQ. The CDR3 loop spans 16 amino acids. Trimming removed 2 bases from V and 3 bases from J, with 17 bases in between. Points from the study as a whole: Later-stage lesions appeared to have more T cells, more diversity, less clonality.

This chain connects TRBV5-1 to TRBJ1-1, with D possibly matching TRBD1 (6 bases). The origin of this receptor is a person in their sixties with lung adenocarcinoma. Sequencing input: FFPE invasive lung adenocarcinoma tissue. The CDR3 DNA reads as TGCGCCAGCAGCTTTTCCACAGGGCCCAGGGACACTGAAGCTTTCTTT. It codes for CASSFSTGPRDTEAFF.